Each of the 15 T cell receptor beta chains below was sequenced from the same sample in a study of T cell changes during pregnancy in multiple sclerosis. This table comes from immunoSEQ multiplex PCR, and its TCRdb copy is limited to in-frame clones, with some not included. The sample consists of some 85,000 clones, around 95% of them appearing once. The sample consisted of peripheral blood, taken in the second trimester of pregnancy. The receptors originated from a female donor in good health, enrolled as a control in a pregnancy study.

J is TRBJ1-2 and V is TRBV6-6, with a possible D match to TRBD1 (5 bases). CDR1 and CDR2 (germline): MNHNY, SVGAGI (reference sequence). This CDR3 has 15 amino acids. Between the trimmed V and J ends, which lost 0 bases and 4 bases, there was a span of 12 bases. CDR3 in amino acids: CASSYSAGRAYGYTF. The CDR3 DNA reads as TGTGCCAGCAGTTACTCCGCAGGGCGCGCCTATGGCTACACCTTC.

The gene calls are TRBV4-1 and TRBJ2-1; tentatively, D is TRBD2 (7 bases). With 2 bases removed from V and 7 bases from J, the gap between germline ends came to 21 bases. The germline V gene encodes CDR1 MGHRA and CDR2 YSYEKL. This CDR3 has 17 residues. The CDR3 bases are TGCGCCAGCAGCCAATTTCCCGCCCCTGGGGGGGCAAATGAGCAGTTCTTC. Amino acid sequence: CASSQFPAPGGANEQFF.

The chain is built from TRBV30 and TRBJ1-3, with a tentative D call TRBD1 (5 bases). In germline, CDR1 is GTSNPN, CDR2 SVGIG (reference sequence). The CDR3 covers 15 residues. Trimming removed 8 bases at V and 1 base at J, with 18 bases between. CDR3 in DNA: TGTGCCCTAACCGGACATTCTCTATCTGGAAACACCATATATTTT. Translated, it gives CALTGHSLSGNTIYF.

The chain is built from TRBV19 and TRBJ1-1; tentatively, D is TRBD1 (5 bases). V was trimmed by 1 base and J by 0 bases, leaving 18 bases between them. CDR3 length equals 18 residues. Germline CDR1 LNHDA, CDR2 SQIVND (reference sequence). The CDR3, as DNA: TGTGCCAGTAGTATAGCGGCAGGGACTTCGACCATGAACACTGAAGCTTTCTTT. Translation: CASSIAAGTSTMNTEAFF. Combining the CDR3 with reference TRBV19 and TRBJ1-1 gives the whole variable domain DGGITQSPKYLFRKEGQNVTLSCEQNLNHDAMYWYRQDPGQGLRLIYYSQIVNDFQKGDIAEGYSVSREKKESFPLTVTSAQKNPTAFYLCASSIAAGTSTMNTEAFFGQGTRLTVV.

The genes are TRBV5-4 and TRBJ2-6, with unresolved D. CDR3 length: 15 amino acids. Per the germline V gene, CDR1 is SGHNT and CDR2 is YYREEE (reference sequence). The V end lost 1 base, the J end lost 1 base, and 6 bases lay between the germline ends. CDR3 nucleotide sequence: TGTGCCAGCAGCTTGCCCGTTTCTGGGGCCAACGTCCTGACTTTC. Residues: CASSLPVSGANVLTF.

The chain carries TRBV29-1 and TRBJ1-2, with D perhaps matching TRBD1 (5 bases). The CDR3 extends over 14 amino acids. The germline CDR1 and CDR2 sequences are SQVTM and ANQGSEA. Trimming stripped 6 bases from V and 2 bases from J, with 16 bases between. CDR3 nucleotide sequence: TGCAGCGTGGGGGGGGACTTCTCCAACTATGGCTACACCTTC. Translating it yields CSVGGDFSNYGYTF.

The chain has TRBV10-3 and TRBJ1-1; 9 nucleotides align to TRBD1. The germline gives CDR1 ENHRY, CDR2 SYGVKD. The CDR3 is 15 amino acids. V was pared by 5 bases and J by 4 bases, with 8 bases of the junction left unmatched. The CDR3 sequence: CAISPGTGLVTEAFF. The CDR3 nucleotides are TGTGCCATCAGTCCCGGGACAGGGCTGGTCACTGAAGCTTTCTTT.

The CDR3 sequence: CASSDQTGASTDTQYF. The CDR3 nucleotides are TGTGCCAGCAGTGATCAGACAGGGGCAAGCACAGATACGCAGTATTTT. The chain combines TRBV6-1 with TRBJ2-3; 8 positions agree with TRBD1. CDR3 length: 16 amino acids. Germline V gives CDR1 MNHNS, CDR2 SASEGT. V dropped 3 bases and J dropped 0; count of bases not matched to a gene: 5.

V is TRBV6-1 and J is TRBJ1-6; no clear D. Trimming removed 8 bases at V and 7 bases at J, with 15 bases between. Germline V lookup: CDR1 MNHNS, CDR2 SASEGT. The CDR3 consists of 14 residues. The CDR3: CASRGGLTNSPLHF. In DNA, the CDR3 is TGTGCCAGCCGTGGCGGGCTGACAAATTCACCCCTCCACTTT.

The chain recombines TRBV7-9 with TRBJ1-4; D is undetermined. CDR1 and CDR2 from the germline V gene are SEHNR and FQNEAQ (reference sequence). The CDR3 contains 15 residues. V was shortened by 6 bases and J by 5 bases, with 16 bases between the two germline ends. CDR3 residues: CASSPAGGLNEKLFF. The CDR3 DNA follows: TGTGCCAGCAGTCCGGCTGGAGGCTTGAATGAAAAACTGTTTTTT.

The rearrangement joins TRBV27 to TRBJ2-6; possibly TRBD1 for D (5 bases). V shed 3 bases and J shed 0 bases, with 6 bases lying between them. Germline CDR1 reads MNHEY; CDR2 reads SMNVEV (reference sequence). The CDR3 is 15 amino acids. Here the CDR3 DNA reads TGTGCCAGCAGTTTTCAGGGCTCTGGGGCCAACGTCCTGACTTTC. This sequence encodes CASSFQGSGANVLTF.

V is TRBV7-2 and J is TRBJ2-7; 7 positions match TRBD1. CDR3 length equals 17 residues. In germline, CDR1 is SGHTA, CDR2 FQGNSA. Losses at the gene ends were 3 bases for V and 4 bases for J; bases not matched to a gene: 15. The CDR3: CASSLAWSPGQLYEQYF. CDR3 nucleotide sequence: TGTGCCAGCAGCTTGGCATGGTCACCGGGACAGCTTTACGAGCAGTACTTC.

The chain combines TRBV18 with TRBJ1-5; 10 bases match TRBD1. The CDR3 contains 14 residues. Trimming removed 3 bases from V and 7 bases from J; junction bases left unmatched: 3. Germline CDR1 and CDR2: KGHSH and LQKENI. CDR3 nucleotides: TGTGCCAGCTCACCTGGGACAGGGGAGCAGCCCCAGCATTTT. The encoded protein is CASSPGTGEQPQHF.

As DNA, the CDR3 is TGTGCCAGCAGCAAGAACACGGGATTAGGCAATCAGCCCCAGCATTTT. Translating it yields CASSKNTGLGNQPQHF. V gene TRBV21-1 combines with J gene TRBJ1-5. TRBV21-1 is termed a pseudogene. There are 16 residues in the CDR3.

This clone was counted a single time. The genes are TRBV5-1 and TRBJ2-2, with 11 bases lining up with TRBD1. The CDR3 has 16 amino acids. The V gene's germline CDR1 is SGHRS and CDR2 YFSETQ. J lost 7 bases, V lost 0 bases, and 5 bases had no gene match. The CDR3 nucleotides are TGCGCCAGCAGCTTGGCCCAGGACAGGGGGCTCGGGGAGCTGTTTTTT. Residues: CASSLAQDRGLGELFF. The full variable domain, rest sourced from reference TRBV5-1 and TRBJ2-2, is KAGVTQTPRYLIKTRGQQVTLSCSPISGHRSVSWYQQTPGQGLQFLFEYFSETQRNKGNFPGRFSGRQFSNSRSEMNVSTLELGDSALYLCASSLAQDRGLGELFFGEGSRLTVL.